This record looks at one T cell receptor (beta chain) sequence and its context. This clonotype appeared a few times. The specificity of this receptor is unknown. No quality values exist for individual bases; no much larger clone is one base distant. This sample is drawn from a study of identical twins (dated by TCRdb to the mid-2010s). General notes on the study: To test whether fetal clonotypes persist, this study deep-sequenced TCR alpha and beta repertoires from monozygotic twins, from unrelated adults of various ages, and from cord blood. To rule out contamination, replicate twin experiments were performed at different times with different library preparation protocols. The full study reports these points: Compared with coincidental sharing between unrelated individuals, out-of-frame TCR alpha sequences shared between twins showed an excess of sequences with low generation probability. Invariant T cells such as MAIT and iNKT could partly confound zero-insertion analyses, although diverse VJ usage argued against such confounding for most clonotypes. Fewer insertions were carried by abundant cord blood beta clonotypes; a weaker similar trend was observed in young adult naive repertoires, while no such trend was observed in memory repertoires. Recombination models systematically underestimated out-of-frame TCR alpha sharing in monozygotic twins but agreed with sharing between unrelated individuals. A weaker excess of twin sharing was found in beta out-of-frame sequences because the signal-to-noise ratio was lowered by fewer shared sequences. Conclusions relied on cross-sectional statistical analysis, since the same donors could not be followed over many years.

Every donor in the study was a healthy Caucasian. The twin cohort comprised three pairs of female monozygotic twins, all aged roughly 18 to 29 years. Positive isolation kits from Invitrogen were used to isolate the CD4+ and CD8+ T cell populations. The library was obtained by 5' RACE. TCRdb names Illumina HiSeq 2000 as the instrument used. Template switching added a universal primer binding site, and the final cDNA carried a unique molecular identifier that allowed TCR cDNA molecules to be counted accurately. Specific primers in the conserved constant-segment region were used to synthesize first-strand cDNA for TCR alpha and beta chains. To control for contamination, each cDNA library was double barcoded with a SMART-Mk sample barcode plus Illumina barcodes. TruSeq adapter sequences and Illumina sample barcodes were added in two successive PCR steps. The Illumina HiSeq platform was used with custom primers to sequence TCR alpha and beta cDNA libraries. Processing in the source paper ran as follows. Unique molecular identifiers were extracted from raw reads with MiGEC, and CDR3 positions were determined with MiXCR. For each individual, recombination models were inferred using an EM algorithm with the repgenHMM and IGoR tools. The analysis of shared clonotypes was done with the tcR package in R, with sharing normalized by the product of cloneset sizes. Out-of-frame nonproductive sequences were analyzed to study raw recombination free of thymic and clonal selection effects. TCRdb passed the public sequencing reads through fastp at Q25 and MiXCR, retaining productive beta sequences. Every entry covers one CDR3 protein and lists the most common genes and DNA from its rows. These V and J calls originate from TCRdb's pipeline instead of the authors' own analysis. This sample is represented by 510,000 or so distinct CDR3 sequences; roughly 15% of them were singletons. Jointly, the top ten make up around 0.4% of the sample.

V loses 3 bases of germline sequence and J loses 2 bases, and the interval between the two ends is 20 bases. From cysteine to phenylalanine, the CDR3 is 17 amino acids long. Only the CDR3 part of the read is kept: 51 bases, read in frame from the first base. The germline V gene sets CDR1 to SGHRS and CDR2 to YFSETQ. The sample also formed part of further work on yellow fever vaccine responses in identical twins. Per that second paper: The T cell response to vaccination in identical twins was reported by the authors to appear partly convergent and partly personalized. In identical twins, the study followed T cell clones that responded to the vaccine with precision.

The sample taken for sequencing was CD4+ T cells sorted from blood. In this chain, TRBV5-1 is recombined with TRBJ2-5, with the D assignment possibly TRBD1 or TRBD2, given 6 matching bases for each. The source is a young woman in good health. The CDR3 amino acid sequence is: CASSSSMGRGTQETQYF. In nucleotide form, the sequence is TGCGCCAGCAGCTCATCAATGGGGCGCGGGACACAAGAGACCCAGTACTTC.